This entry is about one TCR beta chain. CDR1 SGHTA and CDR2 FQGNSA come from the germline V gene. The CDR3 totals 15 residues. V lost 4 bases, J lost 7 bases, and 8 bases stayed unmatched. Original methodology: Researchers report that nucleated cell counts were estimated from reference gene primer amplification. The repertoire was sequenced with immunoSEQ multiplex PCR; TCRdb's copy has only in-frame clones and lacks some. That table furnishes V, J and clone size, whereas the DNA furnished D and trimming. This table has about 300,000 clones, roughly nine tenths appearing once. The data were obtained in a study of blood T cell repertoires in COVID-19. Study background: The cDNA or gDNA used as material had been derived from T cells, B-cell-depleted T cells, or PBMCs.

Each participant's cohort was designated according to participant-reported clinical history. Cohort 3 donors were reported recovered after two negative PCRs, clearance, or symptom resolution. The material sequenced was PBMCs or T cells enriched from blood (not recorded which). The TCR originated in a woman aged 30 to 39 who had recovered from COVID-19. The rearrangement uses TRBV7-2 and TRBJ1-5; TRBD1 aligns across 9 bases. Written as DNA, the CDR3 is TGTGCCAGCAGCTCAGACTGGACAGGGGCCCAGCCCCAGCATTTT. Translated, it gives CASSSDWTGAQPQHF.